These T cell receptor beta chains were read from a single sample in a study of shared clonotypes between healthy human individuals. Using immunoSEQ multiplex PCR, the repertoire was profiled, and TCRdb retains in-frame clones only, with some absent. In the table there are roughly 2.5 million clones, roughly nine tenths of which are singletons. The specimen was naive CD4+ T cells sorted from blood. These receptors all come from a young man in good health. Both conserved end residues are part of each CDR3. D genes are given only for firm matches.

j_call,v_call,d_call,cdr3_nt,cdr3_aa
TRBJ2-5,TRBV19,-,TGTGCCAGTAATAGTGGCAGGGGACAAGAGACCCAGTACTTC,CASNSGRGQETQYF
TRBJ2-3,TRBV7-3,TRBD2,TGTGCCAGCAGCTCGCGAGCGGGAGGCACAGATACGCAGTATTTT,CASSSRAGGTDTQYF
TRBJ1-1,TRBV5-1,TRBD1,TGCGCCAGCAGCTCTGGGACAGGAACATTGGTTTTCTTT,CASSSGTGTLVFF
TRBJ2-3,TRBV11-3,TRBD2,TGTGCCAGCAGCCCGGGACTAGCGCTTATTACAGATACGCAGTATTTT,CASSPGLALITDTQYF
TRBJ1-3,TRBV30,-,TGTGCCTGGACCTCGGCTTCTGGAAACACCATATATTTT,CAWTSASGNTIYF
TRBJ2-1,TRBV2,-,TGTGCCAGCAGTGGTAGCGGCAATGAGCAGTTCTTC,CASSGSGNEQFF
TRBJ1-5,TRBV2,TRBD1,TGTGCCAGCAGTGAACAGGGACAGGGGAAACAGCCCCAGCATTTT,CASSEQGQGKQPQHF
TRBJ2-2,TRBV25-1,TRBD1,TGTGCCAGCAGTTCACGGGACAGTGGGAACACCGGGGAGCTGTTTTTT,CASSSRDSGNTGELFF
TRBJ1-5,TRBV30,TRBD1,TGTGCCTGGAGTGGAGACAGGGGGAATCAGCCCCAGCATTTT,CAWSGDRGNQPQHF
TRBJ2-3,TRBV27,TRBD2,TGTGCCAGCCTAGGCGGGGGGGCAGGGGATACGCAGTATTTT,CASLGGGAGDTQYF
TRBJ2-5,TRBV5-1,-,TGCGCCAGCAGCTTGATGTCTTTCGAGGAGACCCAGTACTTC,CASSLMSFEETQYF
TRBJ1-2,TRBV19,TRBD1,TGTGCCAGTAGTCCCCGGGACAGGGGAATGCAGGGCTACACCTTC,CASSPRDRGMQGYTF
TRBJ1-6,TRBV5-1,-,TGCGCCAGCAGCTTGGGAGCAGGGGACCCCTATAATTCACCCCTCCACTTT,CASSLGAGDPYNSPLHF
TRBJ1-4,TRBV11-2,-,TGTGCCAGCAGCTTAGTCGGAGGGGAAAAACTGTTTTTT,CASSLVGGEKLFF
TRBJ2-3,TRBV5-1,TRBD1,TGCGCCAGCAGCCCCGACAGGGGTTCGGATACGCAGTATTTT,CASSPDRGSDTQYF
TRBJ2-7,TRBV5-1,-,TGCGCCAGCAGCCTGGAGGGGGGCCCCTACGAGCAGTACTTC,CASSLEGGPYEQYF